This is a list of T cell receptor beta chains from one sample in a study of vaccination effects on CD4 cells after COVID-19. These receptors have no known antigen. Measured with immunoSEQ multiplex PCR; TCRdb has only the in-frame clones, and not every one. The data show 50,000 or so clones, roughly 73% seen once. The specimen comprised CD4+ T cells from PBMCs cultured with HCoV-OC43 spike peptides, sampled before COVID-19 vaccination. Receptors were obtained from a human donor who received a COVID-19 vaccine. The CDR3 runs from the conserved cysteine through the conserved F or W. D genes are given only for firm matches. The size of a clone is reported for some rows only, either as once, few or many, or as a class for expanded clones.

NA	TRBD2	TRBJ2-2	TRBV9	TGTGCCAGCAGCCCTCGGCCGGGACTAGCTGCCACCGGGGAGCTGTTTTTT	CASSPRPGLAATGELFF
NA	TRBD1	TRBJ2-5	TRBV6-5	TGTGCCAGCAGTCAACCCAGACAGGGGCAAGAGACCCAGTACTTC	CASSQPRQGQETQYF
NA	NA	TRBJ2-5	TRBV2	TGTGCCAGCAGGGCAGACCAAGAGACCCAGTACTTC	CASRADQETQYF
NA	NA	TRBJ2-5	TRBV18	TGTGCCAGCTCAAGACAGGAAGAGGGAGAGACCCAGTACTTC	CASSRQEEGETQYF
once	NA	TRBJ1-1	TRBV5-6	TGTGCCAGCAGAATACGGCCTGGGGCGGGGAAAACTGAAGCTTTCTTT	CASRIRPGAGKTEAFF
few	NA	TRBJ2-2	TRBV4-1	TGCGCCAGCAGCCTTGAAATCGCGAACACCGGGGAGCTGTTTTTT	CASSLEIANTGELFF
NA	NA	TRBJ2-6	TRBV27	TGTGCCAGCAGTCCCCTTGGCTCTGGGGCCAACGTCCTGACTTTC	CASSPLGSGANVLTF
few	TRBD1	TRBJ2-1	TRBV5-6	TGTGCCAGTACCTCTTGGGGGACAGCCTCCTACAATGAGCAGTTCTTC	CASTSWGTASYNEQFF
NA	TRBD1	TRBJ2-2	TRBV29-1	TGCAGCGCGAATTCCCTCGGAACAGGGGAGAACACCGGGGAGCTGTTTTTT	CSANSLGTGENTGELFF
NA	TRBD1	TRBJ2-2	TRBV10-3	TGTGCCATCAGAGGGGGCGCGGACACCGGGGAGCTGTTTTTT	CAIRGGADTGELFF
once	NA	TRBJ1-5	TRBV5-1	TGCGCCAGCAGCATAGGACTGAATAGCAATCAGCCCCAGCATTTT	CASSIGLNSNQPQHF
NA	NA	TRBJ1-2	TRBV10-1	TGCGCCAGCAGTGAAGGGTCTGGAGGCTACACCTTC	CASSEGSGGYTF
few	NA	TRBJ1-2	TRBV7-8	TGTGCCAGCAGCTTAGAGGCTCCGGAGGGTGGCTACACCTTC	CASSLEAPEGGYTF
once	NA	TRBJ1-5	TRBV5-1	TGCGCCAGCAGCTTGGAAGGTGGAGGCAATCAGCCCCAGCATTTT	CASSLEGGGNQPQHF
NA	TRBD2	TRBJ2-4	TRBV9	TGTGCCAGCAGCGCCTCGACTAGCGGGGGGGCGGGGACCAAAAACATTCAGTACTTC	CASSASTSGGAGTKNIQYF
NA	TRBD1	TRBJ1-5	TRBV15	TGTGCCACCAGCACACCTTCCCGGGACAGATCTAGCAATCAGCCCCAGCATTTT	CATSTPSRDRSSNQPQHF
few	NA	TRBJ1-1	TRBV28	TGTGCCAGCAGTCTTCTTGCAGGGAAACGGGTAGCTTTCTTT	CASSLLAGKRVAFF
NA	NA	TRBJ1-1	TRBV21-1	TGTGCCAGCAGCAACCATACTGAAACTGAAGCTTTCTTT	CASSNHTETEAFF
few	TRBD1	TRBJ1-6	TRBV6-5	TGTGCCAGCAGTAGGACGAGGGGGCTTAATTCACCCCTCCACTTT	CASSRTRGLNSPLHF
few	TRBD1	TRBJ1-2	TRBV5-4	TGTGCCAGCAGCTTGCAGGGGGTGGATGGCTACACCTTC	CASSLQGVDGYTF
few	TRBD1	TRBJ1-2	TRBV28	TGTGCCAGCACCCCGGGGACAGGGACCCTTTATGGCTACACCTTC	CASTPGTGTLYGYTF
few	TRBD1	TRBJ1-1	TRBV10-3	TGTGCCATCAGGGAGACAGGGCTGAACACTGAAGCTTTCTTT	CAIRETGLNTEAFF
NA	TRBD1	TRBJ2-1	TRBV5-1	TGCGCCAGCAGCAATCCGACAGGGTCCCATGAGCAGTTCTTC	CASSNPTGSHEQFF
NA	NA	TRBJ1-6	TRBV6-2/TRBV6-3	TGTGCCAGCAGTCATTATAATTCACCCCTCCACTTT	CASSHYNSPLHF
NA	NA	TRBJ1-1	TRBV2	TGTGCCAGCAGTGACAGGTCAGGCGCTGAAGCTTTCTTT	CASSDRSGAEAFF
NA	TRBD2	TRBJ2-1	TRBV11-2	TGTGCCAGCAGCTTAGCCCTAGCGGGGGGGCAGGTTGAGCAGTTCTTC	CASSLALAGGQVEQFF
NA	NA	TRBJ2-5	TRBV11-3	TGTGCCAGCAGCTTAGGGGTGGTATCAGCGGGAGAGACCCAGTACTTC	CASSLGVVSAGETQYF